The 24 T cell receptor beta chains below all came from one sample that was sequenced in a study of blood T cell repertoires in COVID-19. Sequencing used immunoSEQ multiplex PCR; TCRdb keeps in-frame clones, though not all of them. The table lists around 130,000 clones, roughly 90% of them singletons. The sequenced material came from peripheral blood. The receptor source for this set is a human donor with COVID-19, enrolled during active disease. The donor label of this sample is uncertain.

The genes are TRBV5-1 and TRBJ2-3, with a tentative D call TRBD1 (6 bases). V was cut by 4 bases and J by 3 bases, with 18 bases left in between. Germline-derived CDR1 and CDR2 are SGHRS and YFSETQ. This CDR3 contains 16 residues. This CDR3 reads CASSTSWGRGTDTQYF. The CDR3 coding sequence is TGCGCCAGCAGCACCTCGTGGGGCAGGGGAACAGATACGCAGTATTTT.

This clone was seen a few times. The chain links TRBV2 to TRBJ1-5; no firm D call. The CDR3 extends over 14 amino acids. V shed 1 base and J shed 2 bases, with 6 bases lying between them. The germline CDR1 and CDR2 sequences are SNHLY and FYNNEI. CDR3 DNA: TGTGCCAGCAGTGAAGGGAGTCGCAATCAGCCCCAGCATTTT. Translating gives CASSEGSRNQPQHF.

The chain has TRBV19 and TRBJ1-5; 10 bases map to TRBD1. Trimming took 6 bases from V and 4 from J; bases not matched to a gene: 12. The length of the CDR3 is 17 residues. CDR1 and CDR2 from the germline V gene are LNHDA and SQIVND (reference sequence). The CDR3 nucleotides are TGTGCCAGTAGGCACCGGGACAGGGGATTTCGTAATCAGCCCCAGCATTTT. It translates to CASRHRDRGFRNQPQHF.

The chain carries TRBV19 and TRBJ2-3; D is ambiguous. Trimming stripped 2 bases from V and 1 base from J, with 13 bases between. This CDR3 is built from 16 residues. CDR1 and CDR2 (germline): LNHDA, SQIVND (reference sequence). CDR3 nucleotides: TGTGCCAGTAGTATACTACTTCCCGCCGGCACAGATACGCAGTATTTT. Residues: CASSILLPAGTDTQYF.

V is TRBV9 and J is TRBJ2-2; TRBD1 agrees at 7 bases. This CDR3 contains 16 residues. The germline gives CDR1 SGDLS, CDR2 YYNGEE. V lost 5 bases to trimming and J lost 2 bases; unmatched junction nucleotides: 9. CDR3 coding DNA: TGTGCCAGCAGTTTATCCGGGACAGCCAACACCGGGGAGCTGTTTTTT. This encodes CASSLSGTANTGELFF.

This clone occurred a few times. This same CDR3 is encoded by further DNA sequences in the sample. The J gene is TRBJ1-1, the V gene TRBV19; D ambiguous. Germline-derived CDR1 and CDR2 are LNHDA and SQIVND (reference sequence). V dropped 2 bases and J dropped 1 base, with 5 bases sitting between them. This CDR3 region has 13 residues. CDR3 sequence: CASSISQNTEAFF. The CDR3, as DNA: TGTGCCAGTAGTATATCCCAGAACACTGAAGCTTTCTTT.

The rearrangement joins TRBV6-1 to TRBJ2-7; the D gene is possibly TRBD2 (7 bases). Germline V lookup: CDR1 MNHNS, CDR2 SASEGT. This CDR3 has 17 residues. Trimming removed 2 bases at V and 1 base at J, with 18 bases between. As DNA, the CDR3 is TGTGCCAGCAGTGAACCTAGGGGGGAGGGGATTTCCTACGAGCAGTACTTC. Its protein is CASSEPRGEGISYEQYF.

The chain joins TRBV29-1 to TRBJ1-1; maybe TRBD1 (6 bases). This CDR3 spans 12 amino acids. CDR1 is SQVTM and CDR2 is ANQGSEA in the germline V gene. Trimming removed 6 bases from V and 5 bases from J, with 13 bases in between. The CDR3 loop is CSVLQTGTEAFF. The CDR3 DNA follows: TGCAGCGTCCTACAGACAGGTACTGAAGCTTTCTTT.

The V gene is TRBV25-1, the J gene TRBJ2-2; a possible D gene is TRBD2 (6 bases). The V end was cut by 5 bases, the J end by 4 bases, with 11 bases between. The CDR3 covers 14 residues. Looked up from germline, CDR1 is MGHDK and CDR2 is SYGVNS. CDR3 region: CASSPREVTGELFF. CDR3 bases: TGTGCCAGCAGTCCCAGGGAGGTCACCGGGGAGCTGTTTTTT.

The chain couples TRBV18 to TRBJ2-7, with 9 bases identical to TRBD1. The CDR3 sequence is 15 residues long. The trim removed 6 bases at V and 5 bases at J, leaving 11 bases unmatched. The germline gives CDR1 KGHSH, CDR2 LQKENI. CDR3 bases: TGTGCCAGCTCGCCGGGACAGGGTCGGTTGAACGAGCAGTACTTC. Its protein is CASSPGQGRLNEQYF.

This chain connects TRBV10-1 to TRBJ2-3; D unresolved. The CDR3 length is 14 residues. V lost 9 bases to trimming and J lost 3 bases, with 16 bases between them. Per the germline V gene, CDR1 is WNHNN and CDR2 is SYGVQD (reference sequence). CDR3 coding DNA: TGCGCCAGAAGAGGTCTTTCCTGGACAGATACGCAGTATTTT. This sequence encodes CARRGLSWTDTQYF.

The chain employs TRBV19 and TRBJ2-2, with no clear D. The V end lost 7 bases, the J end lost 4 bases, and 13 bases lay between the germline ends. This CDR3 contains 14 residues. Per the germline V gene, CDR1 is LNHDA and CDR2 is SQIVND (reference sequence). The CDR3 reads CASTLSHGTGELFF. CDR3 coding DNA: TGTGCCAGTACCCTTTCTCACGGCACCGGGGAGCTGTTTTTT.

CDR3 DNA: TGTGCCAGTAGTATAGATCCAGGGGGGATTTACACCGGGGAGCTGTTTTTT. Its protein product is CASSIDPGGIYTGELFF. The chain is built from TRBV19 and TRBJ2-2; weak D call: TRBD1 (7 bases). V lost 0 bases and J 3 bases, leaving 14 bases between the germline ends. CDR1 and CDR2 (germline): LNHDA, SQIVND (reference sequence). The CDR3 spans 17 residues. The variable domain in full, completed from reference TRBV19 and TRBJ2-2, reads DGGITQSPKYLFRKEGQNVTLSCEQNLNHDAMYWYRQDPGQGLRLIYYSQIVNDFQKGDIAEGYSVSREKKESFPLTVTSAQKNPTAFYLCASSIDPGGIYTGELFFGEGSRLTVL.

The V gene is TRBV9, the J gene TRBJ1-6; TRBD1 matches 8 bases. Trimming cost V 3 bases and J 10 bases; bases outside gene matches: 6. Looked up from germline, CDR1 is SGDLS and CDR2 is YYNGEE. This CDR3 region has 14 residues. As DNA, the CDR3 is TGTGCCAGCAGCGACGACAGGGGAAGGTCACCCCTCCACTTT. The encoded protein is CASSDDRGRSPLHF.

The chain has TRBV2 and TRBJ1-2; 7 bases fit TRBD1. The CDR3 sequence is 14 residues long. With V trimmed by 3 bases and J by 1 base, 2 bases remained unmatched. Germline lookup yields CDR1 SNHLY and CDR2 FYNNEI. The CDR3 loop is CASSERGLNYGYTF. The CDR3 DNA reads as TGTGCCAGCAGTGAGAGGGGGCTTAACTATGGCTACACCTTC. Full variable domain (rest looked up from reference TRBV2 and TRBJ1-2): EPEVTQTPSHQVTQMGQEVILRCVPISNHLYFYWYRQILGQKVEFLVSFYNNEISEKSEIFDDQFSVERPDGSNFTLKIRSTKLEDSAMYFCASSERGLNYGYTFGSGTRLTVV.

The rearrangement joins TRBV10-3 to TRBJ2-5; no definite D call. The CDR3 is 13 residues long. The germline V gene encodes CDR1 ENHRY and CDR2 SYGVKD. Trimming left V 3 bases short and J 4 bases short, with 9 bases between. The CDR3 sequence: CAISEDIRETQYF. The CDR3 nucleotides are TGTGCCATCAGTGAAGACATACGAGAGACCCAGTACTTC.

V usage is TRBV2 and J usage is TRBJ1-2; tentatively, D is TRBD1 (5 bases). Germline V gene sequence: CDR1 SNHLY, CDR2 FYNNEI. V was pared by 2 bases and J by 4 bases, with 11 bases between. This CDR3 region has 14 residues. CDR3 coding DNA: TGTGCCAGCAGTGAACAGGGAAGGCTCTATGGCTACACCTTC. Residues: CASSEQGRLYGYTF.

CDR3 in amino acids: CASSIWGGRAGRFSGNTIYF. The CDR3 bases are TGTGCCAGTAGTATTTGGGGGGGCCGGGCAGGGCGATTCTCTGGAAACACCATATATTTT. V and J are TRBV19 and TRBJ1-3, with D tentatively TRBD1 (6 bases). CDR1 is LNHDA and CDR2 is SQIVND in the germline V gene (reference sequence). The germline V and J ends were trimmed by 3 bases and 0 bases, with 24 bases remaining between them. CDR3 length equals 20 residues. The full variable domain, in which reference TRBV19 and TRBJ1-3 provide the parts outside the CDR3, is DGGITQSPKYLFRKEGQNVTLSCEQNLNHDAMYWYRQDPGQGLRLIYYSQIVNDFQKGDIAEGYSVSREKKESFPLTVTSAQKNPTAFYLCASSIWGGRAGRFSGNTIYFGEGSWLTVV.

This chain links TRBV4-1 with TRBJ2-1, with 9 bases matching TRBD2. V gave up 3 bases and J gave up 9 bases; unmatched junction bases: 12. The CDR3 contains 16 residues. Germline V gene data show CDR1 as MGHRA and CDR2 as YSYEKL. The CDR3 bases are TGCGCCAGCAGCCAGGCCCAGACTAGCGGAACGAGTGAGCAGTTCTTC. Protein product: CASSQAQTSGTSEQFF.

In its sample, this clone was seen once. This chain uses TRBV2 with TRBJ2-7; 10 bases fit TRBD1. This CDR3 has 16 residues. Losses at the gene ends were 6 bases for V and 2 bases for J; bases not matched to a gene: 10. Germline V gene data show CDR1 as SNHLY and CDR2 as FYNNEI. The CDR3 DNA follows: TGTGCCAGCAGCCGACAGGGGGCCGACCCCCCCTACGAGCAGTACTTC. This translates into CASSRQGADPPYEQYF.

This clone was observed a few times. V is TRBV5-1 and J is TRBJ2-7; TRBD2 might be the D (6 bases). Germline loops: CDR1 SGHRS, CDR2 YFSETQ. The germline V and J ends were trimmed by 0 bases and 5 bases, with 15 bases remaining between them. This CDR3 is 15 amino acids long. CDR3 nucleotides: TGCGCCAGCAGCTTGGGGGACTTCAGTAGAGACGAGCAGTACTTC. Its translation: CASSLGDFSRDEQYF.

The chain recombines TRBV5-1 with TRBJ2-5; a weak D match, TRBD2 (7 bases). CDR3 length: 15 amino acids. Looked up from germline, CDR1 is SGHRS and CDR2 is YFSETQ. V was cut by 1 base and J by 6 bases, with 16 bases left in between. This CDR3 is CASSLSGGASQTQYF. In DNA form, the CDR3 reads TGCGCCAGCAGCTTGTCTGGGGGGGCCAGCCAGACCCAGTACTTC.

The chain links TRBV14 to TRBJ2-7; 8 bases align to TRBD2. Germline V gives CDR1 SGHDN, CDR2 FVKESK. The CDR3 extends over 15 amino acids. The V segment lost 4 bases and the J segment 6 bases; nucleotides outside the gene matches: 11. The CDR3 reads CASSPPPAGASEQYF. The CDR3 coding sequence is TGTGCCAGCAGCCCCCCTCCAGCGGGAGCCTCCGAGCAGTACTTC.

The gene calls are TRBV5-1 and TRBJ1-2; 12 nucleotides align to TRBD1. V dropped 3 bases and J dropped 6; count of bases not matched to a gene: 6. The CDR3 runs 15 residues. In germline, CDR1 is SGHRS, CDR2 YFSETQ. This CDR3 reads CASSSGTGGFNGYTF. DNA of the CDR3: TGCGCCAGCAGCTCTGGGACAGGGGGCTTTAATGGCTACACCTTC.